The next 15 T cell receptor beta chains were all read from a single sample in a study of T-cell memory formation after mild COVID-19. TCRdb ran MiXCR on the 5' RACE reads and lists one entry per CDR3 protein. Here the sample spans 250,000 to 350,000 distinct CDR3 sequences, 14% being singletons. The specimen sequenced was PBMCs or a T cell subset sorted from them (not recorded which). The receptors derive from a man between 18 and 35 years old who had mild COVID-19 (a few samples of this study predate the infection). Cell type and time point are not known.

This chain connects TRBV20-1 to TRBJ1-4; TRBD1 matches 11 bases. The germline V gene encodes CDR1 DFQATT and CDR2 SNEGSKA (reference sequence). Trimming removed 0 bases from V and 3 bases from J; junction bases left unmatched: 6. The CDR3 is made up of 17 amino acids. CDR3 DNA: TGCAGTGCTAGAGATTGGGGGACAGGGGGTTCTAATGAAAAACTGTTTTTT. Its protein is CSARDWGTGGSNEKLFF.

A few counts support this clonotype. The V call is TRBV6-6, the J call TRBJ2-3, with unresolved D. CDR1 is MNHNY and CDR2 is SVGAGI in the germline V gene (reference sequence). The V and J ends lost 8 bases and 5 bases respectively, with 14 bases between them. This CDR3 region has 13 residues. CDR3 in DNA: TGTGCCAGCGGTTTAGCCGAGGTAGATACGCAGTATTTT. This translates into CASGLAEVDTQYF.

This clonotype has more than one count but fewer than ten. V and J are TRBV14 and TRBJ2-7; 10 bases map to TRBD1. The CDR3 covers 17 residues. V lost 5 bases, J lost 6 bases, and 16 bases stayed unmatched. Germline V gene data show CDR1 as SGHDN and CDR2 as FVKESK. CDR3 amino acids: CASSSYRDRGNLGEQYV. The DNA of the CDR3 is TGTGCCAGCAGCTCGTACCGGGACAGGGGTAACCTTGGCGAGCAGTACGTC.

This clonotype was recorded at least ten times. This sequence joins TRBV28 and TRBJ2-2, with 7 bases lining up with TRBD2. This CDR3 is built from 16 residues. Germline V gene lookup returns CDR1 MDHEN and CDR2 SYDVKM. V lost 6 bases to trimming and J lost 0 bases; unmatched junction nucleotides: 7. The CDR3 reads CASSAQAGANTGELFF. DNA of the CDR3: TGTGCCAGCAGCGCTCAGGCGGGGGCGAACACCGGGGAGCTGTTTTTT.

This CDR3 is CATSDLRVGSYNEQFF. CDR3 in DNA: TGTGCCACCAGTGATTTGAGGGTGGGCTCCTACAATGAGCAGTTCTTC. The V and J genes are TRBV24-1 and TRBJ2-1; D remains ambiguous. CDR1 and CDR2 (germline): KGHDR, SFDVKD. The CDR3 length is 16 residues. The V and J ends lost 0 bases and 0 bases respectively, with 8 bases between them.

This clonotype showed up just a few times. The chain couples TRBV20-1 to TRBJ2-2, with D tentatively TRBD2 (6 bases). The CDR3 length is 15 residues. Looked up from germline, CDR1 is DFQATT and CDR2 is SNEGSKA (reference sequence). Deletions cut 1 base from V and 0 bases from J, with 9 bases between. The CDR3 is CSARVGGTNTGELFF. In nucleotides, the CDR3 is TGCAGTGCTAGAGTAGGCGGGACGAACACCGGGGAGCTGTTTTTT.

The chain combines TRBV7-9 with TRBJ1-3, with unresolved D. Trimming stripped 1 base from V and 2 bases from J, with 9 bases between. Germline-derived CDR1 and CDR2 are SEHNR and FQNEAQ (reference sequence). There are 15 residues in the CDR3. CDR3 nucleotide sequence: TGTGCCAGCAGCTTAGGTCAGGCAGCTGGAAACACCATATATTTT. Its protein product is CASSLGQAAGNTIYF.

This clonotype came up once. CDR3 loop: CASSTPVGTAGTDTQYF. The CDR3 nucleotides are TGTGCCAGCAGTACACCCGTCGGGACGGCCGGCACAGATACGCAGTATTTT. This sequence joins TRBV28 and TRBJ2-3; either TRBD1 or TRBD2 may supply D (5 bases each). Trimming left V 5 bases short and J 1 base short, with 19 bases between. The CDR3 contains 17 residues. Germline V lookup: CDR1 MDHEN, CDR2 SYDVKM.

This clonotype was recorded many times. J is TRBJ1-5 and V is TRBV7-2; no clear D. V was clipped by 2 bases and J by 10 bases, with 15 bases between them. The CDR3 is 14 amino acids. Germline CDR1 reads SGHTA; CDR2 reads FQGNSA. CDR3 DNA: TGTGCCAGCAGCTTATTTGTCGGTGACAATCCCCAGCATTTT. It encodes CASSLFVGDNPQHF.

This clonotype came up a few times. The V gene is TRBV5-1, the J gene TRBJ2-5; D not resolved. Trimming removed 4 bases from V and 1 base from J, with 14 bases in between. This CDR3 has 15 amino acids. The germline gives CDR1 SGHRS, CDR2 YFSETQ. The CDR3 sequence: CASSAGARSQETQYF. In nucleotides, the CDR3 is TGCGCCAGCAGCGCAGGAGCCAGGTCCCAAGAGACCCAGTACTTC.

This clonotype occurred a few times. CDR3 sequence (DNA): TGTGCCAGCAGTTACTCGATGCTGGCGGGGATTGGGACGGGCACAGATACGCAGTATTTT. It translates to CASSYSMLAGIGTGTDTQYF. V gene TRBV6-2 or TRBV6-3 combines with J gene TRBJ2-3; D may be TRBD2 (6 bases). The CDR3 runs to 20 residues. Germline CDR1 reads MNHEY; CDR2 reads SVGEGT. The V end was cut by 0 bases, the J end by 1 base, with 23 bases between.

This chain links TRBV7-6 with TRBJ1-6, with a possible D match to TRBD1 (5 bases). V shed 2 bases and J shed 8 bases, with 10 bases lying between them. The CDR3 loop spans 14 amino acids. Germline V gene data show CDR1 as SGHVS and CDR2 as FNYEAQ. The CDR3 region has the DNA TGTGCCAGCAGCTTAACCGGGGGAGATTCACCCCTCCACTTT. Translation gives CASSLTGGDSPLHF.

The genes are TRBV12-3 or TRBV12-4 and TRBJ2-3; 7 bases align to TRBD1. Trimming at V came to 5 bases and at J to 0 bases, leaving 5 bases not matched to a gene. CDR3 size: 15 residues. CDR3 in DNA: TGTGCCAGCAGTCCCCAGGGGGTTAGCACAGATACGCAGTATTTT. Its protein is CASSPQGVSTDTQYF.

This clonotype has only a few counts. The chain links TRBV5-1 to TRBJ2-4, with TRBD1 matching 10 bases. J was trimmed by 0 bases and V by 4 bases; bases with no gene match: 4. Germline CDR1 is SGHRS and CDR2 is YFSETQ. The CDR3 is 16 residues long. For the CDR3, the DNA is TGCGCCAGCAGCCCCGGGACAGGGGCAGCCAAAAACATTCAGTACTTC. Its protein product is CASSPGTGAAKNIQYF.

The table lists this clonotype with a few counts. V usage is TRBV7-9 and J usage is TRBJ2-1; D is ambiguous. The germline V and J ends were trimmed by 3 bases and 9 bases, with 18 bases remaining between them. In germline, CDR1 is SEHNR, CDR2 FQNEAQ (reference sequence). The CDR3 runs to 15 residues. For the CDR3, the DNA is TGTGCCAGCAGCTTTCCCTCCAGGAGCGTGGGTGAGCAGTTCTTC. Translation gives CASSFPSRSVGEQFF. The variable domain in full, with the rest retrieved from reference TRBV7-9 and TRBJ2-1, is DTGVSQNPRHKITKRGQNVTFRCDPISEHNRLYWYRQTLGQGPEFLTYFQNEAQLEKSRLLSDRFSAERPKGSFSTLEIQRTEQGDSAMYLCASSFPSRSVGEQFFGPGTRLTVL.